The rows below give T cell receptor beta chains drawn from one sample of a study of technical replicates of blood from a few donors. Sequencing was performed with immunoSEQ multiplex PCR; in TCRdb, only in-frame clones are kept and a portion is missing. The profile covers about 44,000 clones, with 90% to 97% appearing a single time and 0.37% taken by the ten largest. Sequenced material: T cells isolated from PBMCs. The receptors shown here come from a human donor in good health. The CDR3 runs from the conserved cysteine through the conserved F or W. Fields, in order: J gene, D gene, V gene, clone size, CDR3 protein, CDR3 DNA. D genes are given only for firm matches. The size field is filled for only some rows; it gives once, few, many or a size class.

j_gene: TRBJ1-1; d_gene: -; v_gene: TRBV4-3; abundance: -; CDR3aa: CASSQVSGDNTEAFF; CDR3nt: TGCGCCAGCAGCCAAGTTTCAGGGGACAACACTGAAGCTTTCTTT
j_gene: TRBJ2-7; d_gene: TRBD2; v_gene: TRBV11-2; abundance: -; CDR3aa: CASSTREGGEQYF; CDR3nt: TGTGCCAGCAGCACCCGGGAGGGCGGTGAGCAGTACTTC
j_gene: TRBJ2-7; d_gene: TRBD1; v_gene: TRBV6-5; abundance: -; CDR3aa: CASSYSGTGAVEQYF; CDR3nt: TGTGCCAGCAGTTACTCGGGGACAGGGGCAGTCGAGCAGTACTTC
j_gene: TRBJ2-7; d_gene: TRBD2; v_gene: TRBV29-1; abundance: -; CDR3aa: CSVEASSGPSSYEQYF; CDR3nt: TGCAGCGTTGAAGCGTCTAGCGGGCCCAGCTCCTACGAGCAGTACTTC
j_gene: TRBJ2-3; d_gene: TRBD1; v_gene: TRBV30; abundance: once; CDR3aa: CAWWGSDRGADTQYF; CDR3nt: TGTGCCTGGTGGGGGTCCGACAGGGGCGCAGATACGCAGTATTTT
j_gene: TRBJ2-7; d_gene: -; v_gene: TRBV4-3; abundance: -; CDR3aa: CASSQDLFYEQYF; CDR3nt: TGCGCCAGCAGCCAAGATCTATTCTACGAGCAGTACTTC
j_gene: TRBJ2-5; d_gene: TRBD2; v_gene: TRBV27; abundance: -; CDR3aa: CASSLTSVLGETQYF; CDR3nt: TGTGCCAGCAGTTTGACTAGCGTGTTAGGAGAGACCCAGTACTTC
j_gene: TRBJ1-2; d_gene: -; v_gene: TRBV2; abundance: -; CDR3aa: CASSEVRSDLLGGYTF; CDR3nt: TGTGCCAGCAGTGAAGTTAGATCAGACCTACTCGGGGGCTACACCTTC
j_gene: TRBJ2-7; d_gene: TRBD2; v_gene: TRBV6-1; abundance: once; CDR3aa: CASSDLGLAGLYEQYF; CDR3nt: TGTGCCAGCAGTGATCTTGGACTAGCGGGACTCTACGAGCAGTACTTC
j_gene: TRBJ2-7; d_gene: -; v_gene: TRBV13; abundance: -; CDR3aa: CASSLAGGQGPNFYEQYF; CDR3nt: TGTGCCAGCAGCTTAGCAGGTGGGCAGGGCCCTAACTTCTACGAGCAGTACTTC
j_gene: TRBJ2-3; d_gene: TRBD2; v_gene: TRBV18; abundance: -; CDR3aa: CSSRTSGRTDTQYF; CDR3nt: TGTTCTAGTAGAACTAGCGGGAGAACAGATACGCAGTATTTT
j_gene: TRBJ2-2; d_gene: -; v_gene: TRBV30; abundance: -; CDR3aa: CAWSRGRPNTGELFF; CDR3nt: TGTGCCTGGAGTCGAGGCAGACCGAACACCGGGGAGCTGTTTTTT
j_gene: TRBJ2-2; d_gene: -; v_gene: TRBV7-3; abundance: -; CDR3aa: CASSFNGGTGELFF; CDR3nt: TGTGCCAGCAGCTTTAATGGAGGGACCGGGGAGCTGTTTTTT
j_gene: TRBJ1-3; d_gene: TRBD1; v_gene: TRBV9; abundance: -; CDR3aa: CASSAQGDFWDTIYF; CDR3nt: TGTGCCAGCAGCGCCCAGGGGGACTTCTGGGACACCATATATTTT
j_gene: TRBJ1-4; d_gene: -; v_gene: TRBV19; abundance: -; CDR3aa: CASSALSGEKLFF; CDR3nt: TGTGCCAGTAGTGCCCTAAGCGGGGAAAAACTGTTTTTT
j_gene: TRBJ2-4; d_gene: -; v_gene: TRBV6-5; abundance: -; CDR3aa: CASSSPGVNIQYF; CDR3nt: TGTGCCAGCAGTAGTCCGGGGGTAAACATTCAGTACTTC
j_gene: TRBJ2-1; d_gene: TRBD2; v_gene: TRBV2; abundance: -; CDR3aa: CASSRLAGGRNEQFF; CDR3nt: TGTGCCAGCAGCCGACTAGCGGGAGGACGAAATGAGCAGTTCTTC
j_gene: TRBJ2-7; d_gene: -; v_gene: TRBV6-5; abundance: -; CDR3aa: CASGSEQYF; CDR3nt: TGTGCCAGCGGCAGCGAGCAGTACTTC
j_gene: TRBJ1-2; d_gene: -; v_gene: TRBV5-8; abundance: -; CDR3aa: CASSSGSIGDYGYTF; CDR3nt: TGTGCCAGCAGCTCGGGGTCTATTGGGGACTATGGCTACACCTTC
j_gene: TRBJ2-1; d_gene: -; v_gene: TRBV6-5; abundance: -; CDR3aa: CASRAGRAHEQFF; CDR3nt: TGTGCCAGCAGGGCCGGCAGGGCCCATGAGCAGTTCTTC
j_gene: TRBJ2-3; d_gene: TRBD2; v_gene: TRBV27; abundance: -; CDR3aa: CASSSTSGRANGGDTQYF; CDR3nt: TGTGCCAGCAGTAGTACTAGCGGGAGGGCCAATGGTGGAGATACGCAGTATTTT
j_gene: TRBJ2-3; d_gene: -; v_gene: TRBV5-4; abundance: -; CDR3aa: CASQERASSTDTQYF; CDR3nt: TGTGCCAGCCAGGAGAGGGCCTCTAGCACAGATACGCAGTATTTT
j_gene: TRBJ2-2; d_gene: -; v_gene: TRBV29-1; abundance: -; CDR3aa: CSVVAGNTGELFF; CDR3nt: TGCAGCGTTGTGGCAGGGAACACCGGGGAGCTGTTTTTT
j_gene: TRBJ1-5; d_gene: -; v_gene: TRBV18; abundance: -; CDR3aa: CASSPQGSNQPQHF; CDR3nt: TGTGCCAGCTCACCACAGGGGTCCAATCAGCCCCAGCATTTT
j_gene: TRBJ1-2; d_gene: -; v_gene: TRBV9; abundance: once; CDR3aa: CASSPRQQPNYGYTF; CDR3nt: TGTGCCAGCAGCCCACGACAGCAACCTAACTATGGCTACACCTTC
j_gene: TRBJ1-4; d_gene: -; v_gene: TRBV19; abundance: -; CDR3aa: CASSRTGWDEKLFF; CDR3nt: TGTGCCAGTAGCCGTACAGGGTGGGATGAAAAACTGTTTTTT
j_gene: TRBJ2-6; d_gene: -; v_gene: TRBV5-8; abundance: -; CDR3aa: CASSLVGAGANVLTF; CDR3nt: TGTGCCAGCAGCTTGGTAGGGGCTGGGGCCAACGTCCTGACTTTC
j_gene: TRBJ2-5; d_gene: TRBD1; v_gene: TRBV29-1; abundance: -; CDR3aa: CSVGGQGGGQETQYF; CDR3nt: TGCAGCGTTGGGGGACAGGGAGGTGGGCAAGAGACCCAGTACTTC
j_gene: TRBJ2-7; d_gene: TRBD2; v_gene: TRBV5-6; abundance: -; CDR3aa: CASSPTPLAGEYEQYF; CDR3nt: TGTGCCAGCAGCCCGACTCCTCTAGCGGGAGAATACGAGCAGTACTTC
j_gene: TRBJ2-1; d_gene: -; v_gene: TRBV5-6; abundance: -; CDR3aa: CASSPFTRNEQFF; CDR3nt: TGTGCCAGCAGCCCCTTTACTAGAAATGAGCAGTTCTTC
j_gene: TRBJ1-1; d_gene: -; v_gene: TRBV11-3; abundance: few; CDR3aa: CASSLTSLNTEAFF; CDR3nt: TGTGCCAGCAGCTTAACAAGTTTGAACACTGAAGCTTTCTTT
j_gene: TRBJ1-5; d_gene: TRBD1; v_gene: TRBV28; abundance: -; CDR3aa: CAGQTGNQPQHF; CDR3nt: TGTGCCGGTCAGACAGGGAATCAGCCCCAGCATTTT
j_gene: TRBJ2-4; d_gene: TRBD1; v_gene: TRBV6-5; abundance: once; CDR3aa: CASSWGQDSAKNIQYF; CDR3nt: TGTGCCAGCAGTTGGGGACAGGATTCAGCCAAAAACATTCAGTACTTC
j_gene: TRBJ2-3; d_gene: -; v_gene: TRBV7-2; abundance: -; CDR3aa: CASSLIRDTQYF; CDR3nt: TGTGCCAGCAGCTTAATCAGAGATACGCAGTATTTT
j_gene: TRBJ2-3; d_gene: TRBD1; v_gene: TRBV7-2; abundance: -; CDR3aa: CASSLLGQGLRADTQYF; CDR3nt: TGTGCCAGCAGCTTATTGGGACAGGGACTCAGAGCAGATACGCAGTATTTT
j_gene: TRBJ2-6; d_gene: -; v_gene: TRBV10-3; abundance: -; CDR3aa: CAISESNRMVGSGANVLTF; CDR3nt: TGTGCCATCAGTGAGTCGAACAGGATGGTCGGCTCTGGGGCCAACGTCCTGACTTTC
j_gene: TRBJ1-4; d_gene: -; v_gene: TRBV28; abundance: -; CDR3aa: CASSPFSRELFF; CDR3nt: TGTGCCAGCAGCCCCTTTTCCCGAGAACTGTTTTTT
j_gene: TRBJ2-5; d_gene: -; v_gene: TRBV5-4; abundance: -; CDR3aa: CASSSLAREETQYF; CDR3nt: TGTGCCAGCAGCTCGCTTGCGCGGGAAGAGACCCAGTACTTC
j_gene: TRBJ2-1; d_gene: -; v_gene: TRBV6-5; abundance: -; CDR3aa: CASRARGLSYNEQFF; CDR3nt: TGTGCCAGCCGTGCGCGGGGTCTCTCCTACAATGAGCAGTTCTTC
j_gene: TRBJ1-3; d_gene: TRBD1; v_gene: TRBV9; abundance: -; CDR3aa: CASSVAYLTGGENTIYF; CDR3nt: TGTGCCAGCAGCGTAGCGTATCTGACAGGGGGCGAAAACACCATATATTTT